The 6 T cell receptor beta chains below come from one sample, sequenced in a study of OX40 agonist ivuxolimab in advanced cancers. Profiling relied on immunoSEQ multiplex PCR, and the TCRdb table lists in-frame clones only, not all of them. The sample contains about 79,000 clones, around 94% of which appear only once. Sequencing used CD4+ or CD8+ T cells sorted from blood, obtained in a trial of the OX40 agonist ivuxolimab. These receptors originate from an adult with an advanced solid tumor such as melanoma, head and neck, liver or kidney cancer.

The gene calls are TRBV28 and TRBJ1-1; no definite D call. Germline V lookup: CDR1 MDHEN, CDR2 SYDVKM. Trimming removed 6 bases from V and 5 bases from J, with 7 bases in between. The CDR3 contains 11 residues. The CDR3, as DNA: TGTGCCAGCAGGGGCGGGACTGAAGCTTTCTTT. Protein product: CASRGGTEAFF.

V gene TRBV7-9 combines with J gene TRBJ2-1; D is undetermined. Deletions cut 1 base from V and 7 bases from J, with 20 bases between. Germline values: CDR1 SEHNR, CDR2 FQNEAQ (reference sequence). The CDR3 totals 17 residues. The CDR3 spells CASSLVPARNPWNEQFF. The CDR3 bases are TGTGCCAGCAGCTTAGTTCCGGCCAGGAACCCTTGGAATGAGCAGTTCTTC.

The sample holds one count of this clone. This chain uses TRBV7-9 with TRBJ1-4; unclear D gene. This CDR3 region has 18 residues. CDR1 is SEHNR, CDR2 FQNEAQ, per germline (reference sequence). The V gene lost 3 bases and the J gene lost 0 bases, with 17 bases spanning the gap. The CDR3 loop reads CASSFWADPATTNEKLFF. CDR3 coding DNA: TGTGCCAGCAGCTTCTGGGCAGATCCAGCAACAACTAATGAAAAACTGTTTTTT.

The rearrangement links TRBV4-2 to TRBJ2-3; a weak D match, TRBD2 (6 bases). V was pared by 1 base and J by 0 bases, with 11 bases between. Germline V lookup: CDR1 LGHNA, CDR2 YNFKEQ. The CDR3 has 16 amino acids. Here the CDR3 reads CASSQAGLPSTDTQYF. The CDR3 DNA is TGTGCCAGCAGCCAAGCAGGACTACCGAGCACAGATACGCAGTATTTT.

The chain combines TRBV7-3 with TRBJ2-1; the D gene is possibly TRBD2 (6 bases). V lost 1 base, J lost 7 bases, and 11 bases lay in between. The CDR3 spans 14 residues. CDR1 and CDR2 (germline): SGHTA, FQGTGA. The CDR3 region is CASSLIGGENEQFF. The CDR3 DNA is TGTGCCAGCAGCTTAATCGGGGGTGAAAATGAGCAGTTCTTC.

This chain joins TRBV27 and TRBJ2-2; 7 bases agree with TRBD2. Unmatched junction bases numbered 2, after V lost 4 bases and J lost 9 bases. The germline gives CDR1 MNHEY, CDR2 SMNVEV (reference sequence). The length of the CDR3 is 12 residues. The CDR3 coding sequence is TGTGCCAGCAGTTGGGGAGGGCGGGAGCTGTTTTTT. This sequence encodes CASSWGGRELFF.